The present T cell receptor beta chain was sequenced within a study of OX40 agonist ivuxolimab in advanced cancers. In the study overall: Ivuxolimab was an agonistic, fully human IgG2 monoclonal antibody directed against OX40 (CD134), a costimulatory receptor. The paper covers the monotherapy dose-escalation part of the phase I ivuxolimab trial, which included N ≈ 50 patients. The purpose of peripheral TCRbeta sequencing was to test whether ivuxolimab changed TCR sequence diversity and led to clonal T-cell expansion. Of the approximately 50 dose-escalation patients, hepatocellular carcinoma was present in approximately 20, melanoma in approximately 15, renal cell carcinoma in 9 and head and neck cancer in 9. Three dose-escalation patients achieved partial responses, one with hepatocellular carcinoma and two with cutaneous melanoma. A male proportion of under 85% and a mean age of approximately 58 years, ranging from roughly 23 to 85, were recorded for the dose-escalation cohort. Intravenous ivuxolimab was administered to patients every 2 weeks at six dose levels: 0.01, 0.1, 0.3, 1.5, 3 and 10 mg/kg. Prior anti-PD-1, anti-PD-L1 or anti-CTLA-4 therapy was permitted, and 30% to 45% of dose-escalation patients had received checkpoint inhibitors. The paper as a whole reports these results and caveats: After ivuxolimab, expanded clones were on average more numerous among CD8+ T cells than among CD4+ T cells. Clonal expansion of both CD4+ and CD8+ blood T cells was observed from baseline to week 6 at doses 0.1 to 3.0 mg/kg. The antigen specificity of the peripheral T cells that underwent clonal expansion was not determined. Low levels of normalized T-cell clonal expansion were also seen in some patients who did not respond. In the 0.1-3.0 mg/kg groups, partial responders had among the lowest normalized peripheral clonal expansion, particularly in CD8+ T cells.

For sequencing of the TCRbeta CDR3 region, genomic DNA was extracted from the sorted cells. TCRbeta CDR3 regions were sequenced using the immunoSEQ Assay. The clones in this table, taken by TCRdb from immuneACCESS, are in-frame only. Not every clone is retained; where verified, under half of the shortfall comes from an unresolved V gene, and the cause of the rest is unknown. The sample records roughly 61,000 clones, 87% of which are singletons. Clones ranked in the top ten supply about 0.38% of the sample. With respect to this clone: Its antigen is unknown. Base qualities are not provided; no much larger clone lies one nucleotide away.

The CDR3 contains 15 residues, cysteine and phenylalanine counted. The sequence is cut down to CDR3 DNA, 45 bases in frame from base 1. Looking up the germline V gene yields CDR1 MNHEY and CDR2 SVGAGI. V is clipped by 6 bases and J by 2 bases, and the sequence between their germline boundaries is 16 bases long. Patients with autoimmune disease history or receiving systemic immunosuppression were excluded from the trial. Peripheral blood for TCR sequencing was collected from all dose cohorts at baseline, on cycle 4 day 1, and on cycle 7 day 1. Samples came from an open-label, multicenter, first-in-human phase I dose-escalation trial of ivuxolimab. Adults with locally advanced or metastatic head and neck squamous cell, hepatocellular, melanoma or renal cell carcinoma were enrolled in the trial. Before TCR sequencing, CD4+ T cells and CD8+ T cells from peripheral blood were sorted into separate populations.

The material sequenced was CD4+ or CD8+ T cells sorted from blood, taken in a trial of the OX40 agonist ivuxolimab. The sequence links TRBV6-5 to TRBJ1-2; TRBD1 is perhaps the D gene, given 5 matching bases. The clonotype originates from an adult with an advanced solid tumor such as melanoma, head and neck, liver or kidney cancer. The DNA sequence is TGTGCCAGCAGCCCTCGGTTGGGGGACAACTATGGCTACACCTTC. Its amino acids are CASSPRLGDNYGYTF.